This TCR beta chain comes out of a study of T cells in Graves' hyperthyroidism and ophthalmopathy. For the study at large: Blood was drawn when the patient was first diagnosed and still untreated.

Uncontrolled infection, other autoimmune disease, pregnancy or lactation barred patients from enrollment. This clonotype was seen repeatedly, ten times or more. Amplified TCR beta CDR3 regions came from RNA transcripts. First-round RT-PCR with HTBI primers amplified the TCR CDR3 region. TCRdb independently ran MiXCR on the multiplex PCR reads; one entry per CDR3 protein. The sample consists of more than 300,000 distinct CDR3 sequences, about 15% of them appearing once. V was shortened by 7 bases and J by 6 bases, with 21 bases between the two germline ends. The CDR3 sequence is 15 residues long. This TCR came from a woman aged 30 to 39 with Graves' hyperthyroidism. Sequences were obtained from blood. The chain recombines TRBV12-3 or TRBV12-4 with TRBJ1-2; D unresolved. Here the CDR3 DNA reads TGTGCCAGCACCTTTTGGGTCGCCCCGGGTGATGGCTACACCTTC. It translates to CASTFWVAPGDGYTF.